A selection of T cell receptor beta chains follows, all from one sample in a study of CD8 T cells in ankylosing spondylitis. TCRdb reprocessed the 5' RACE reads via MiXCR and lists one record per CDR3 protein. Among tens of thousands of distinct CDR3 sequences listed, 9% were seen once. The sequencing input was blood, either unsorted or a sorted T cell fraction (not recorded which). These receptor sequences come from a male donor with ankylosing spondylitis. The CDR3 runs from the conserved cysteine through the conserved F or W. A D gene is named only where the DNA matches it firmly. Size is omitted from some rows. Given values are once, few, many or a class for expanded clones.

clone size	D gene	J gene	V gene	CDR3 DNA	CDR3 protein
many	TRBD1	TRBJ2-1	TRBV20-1	TGCAGTGCCTGGGGAAGGGACAGGGGTATAGGTGAGCAGTTCTTC	CSAWGRDRGIGEQFF
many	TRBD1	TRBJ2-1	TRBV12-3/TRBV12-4	TGTGCCAGCAGTTTAGCGGCAGGGGGCTTGAATGAGCAGTTCTTC	CASSLAAGGLNEQFF
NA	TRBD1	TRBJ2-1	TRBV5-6	TGTGCCAGCAGCTTGTGGACAGGTCCCTACAATGAGCAGTTCTTC	CASSLWTGPYNEQFF
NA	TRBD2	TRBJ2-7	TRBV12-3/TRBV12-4	TGTGCCAGCACTCGAGCGGGACTAGCGGGAGGTCCCTACGAGCAGTACTTC	CASTRAGLAGGPYEQYF
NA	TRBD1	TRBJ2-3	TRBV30	TGTGCCTGGGCGGGACAGGGAACAGATACGCAGTATTTT	CAWAGQGTDTQYF
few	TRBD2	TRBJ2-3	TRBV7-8	TGTGCCAGCAGCTTAGTCCTAGCGGGGAGCACAGATACGCAGTATTTT	CASSLVLAGSTDTQYF
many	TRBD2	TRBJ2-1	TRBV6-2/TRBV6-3	TGTGCCAGCAGTTACCTACGGGACATATCTTCTAGCGGGAGTACCCACAATGAGCAGTTCTTC	CASSYLRDISSSGSTHNEQFF
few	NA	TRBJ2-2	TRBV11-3	TGTGCCAGCAGCTCGGGACCGCTGAACACCGGGGAGCTGTTTTTT	CASSSGPLNTGELFF
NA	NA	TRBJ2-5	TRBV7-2	TGTGCCAGCAGCTCCCCCGTGAACCGAGAGACCCAGTACTTC	CASSSPVNRETQYF
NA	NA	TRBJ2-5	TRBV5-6	TGTGCCAGCAGCTCCGACTATACTCAGTACTTC	CASSSDYTQYF
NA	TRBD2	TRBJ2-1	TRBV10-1	TGCGCCAGCAGTGAGTCGGCTAGCGGATACAATGAGCAGTTCTTC	CASSESASGYNEQFF
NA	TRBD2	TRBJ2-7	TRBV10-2	TGCGCCAGCAAGGAGGGAACTAGCGGGGTCTACGAGCAGTACTTC	CASKEGTSGVYEQYF
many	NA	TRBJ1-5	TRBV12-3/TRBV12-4	TGTGCCAGCAGTTTAACGTCCCGGACCTATGACAATCAGCCCCAGCATTTT	CASSLTSRTYDNQPQHF
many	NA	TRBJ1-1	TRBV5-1	TGCGCCAGCAGCCCGGGCGCGGCAGACACTGAAGCTTTCTTT	CASSPGAADTEAFF
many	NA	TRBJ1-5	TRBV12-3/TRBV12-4	TGTGCCAGCAGCACGATAGATGATGGTAATCAGCCCCAGCATTTT	CASSTIDDGNQPQHF
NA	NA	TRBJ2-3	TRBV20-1	TGCAGTGCTAGGGCTGGCACAGATACGCAGTATTTT	CSARAGTDTQYF
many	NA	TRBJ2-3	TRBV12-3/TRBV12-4	TGTGCCAGCAGTTTGATAGGGGCCCGGGATACGCAGTATTTT	CASSLIGARDTQYF
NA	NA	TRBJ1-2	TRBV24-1	TGTGCCACCAGTGATTTGGACCGATACTATGGCTACACCTTC	CATSDLDRYYGYTF
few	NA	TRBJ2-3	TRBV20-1	TGCAGTGCTAGCCAGTACACAGATACGCAGTATTTT	CSASQYTDTQYF